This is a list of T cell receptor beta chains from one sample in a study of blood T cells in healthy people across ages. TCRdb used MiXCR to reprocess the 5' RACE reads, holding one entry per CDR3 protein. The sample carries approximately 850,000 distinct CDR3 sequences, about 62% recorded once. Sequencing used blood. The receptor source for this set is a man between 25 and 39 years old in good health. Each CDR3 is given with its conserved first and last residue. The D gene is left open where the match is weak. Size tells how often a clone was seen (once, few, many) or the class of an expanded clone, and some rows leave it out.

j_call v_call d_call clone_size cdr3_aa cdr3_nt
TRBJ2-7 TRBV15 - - CATSRTGSYELYF TGTGCCACCAGCAGAACAGGCTCCTACGAGCTGTACTTC
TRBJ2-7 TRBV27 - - CASSLAPSGEQYF TGTGCCAGCAGTTTAGCTCCCTCGGGAGAGCAGTACTTC
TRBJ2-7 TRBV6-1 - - CASSSRASYEQYF TGTGCCAGCAGTTCCCGGGCCTCCTACGAGCAGTACTTC
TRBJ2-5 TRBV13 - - CASSYQREQYF TGTGCCAGCAGCTATCAAAGGGAGCAGTACTTC
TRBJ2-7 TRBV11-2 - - CASSQGRVGGYEQYF TGTGCCAGCAGCCAGGGCCGTGTTGGGGGCTACGAGCAGTACTTC
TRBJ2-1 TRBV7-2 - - CASSLLGSSYNEQFF TGTGCCAGCAGCTTACTAGGGAGCTCCTACAATGAGCAGTTCTTC
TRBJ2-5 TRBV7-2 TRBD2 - CASSLVTSGSGEQYF TGTGCCAGCAGCTTAGTCACTAGCGGGAGTGGTGAGCAGTACTTC
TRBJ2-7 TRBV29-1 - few CSVFETDEQYF TGCAGCGTGTTTGAGACGGACGAGCAGTACTTC
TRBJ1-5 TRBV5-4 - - CASSTDAGINQPQHF TGTGCCAGCAGCACCGACGCAGGGATCAATCAGCCCCAGCATTTT
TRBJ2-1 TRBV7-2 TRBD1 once CASSLWDSMLNEQFF TGTGCCAGCAGCTTATGGGACAGTATGCTCAATGAGCAGTTCTTC
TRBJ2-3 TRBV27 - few CASTLQGPRGTDTQYF TGTGCCAGCACCCTACAGGGGCCCCGGGGGACAGATACGCAGTATTTT
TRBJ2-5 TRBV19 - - CASSSLQGQETQYF TGTGCCAGTAGTTCGCTGCAGGGGCAAGAGACCCAGTACTTC
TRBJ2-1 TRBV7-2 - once CASSPGWGYEQFF TGTGCCAGCAGCCCGGGGTGGGGTTATGAGCAGTTCTTC
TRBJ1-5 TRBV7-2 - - CASSLFEGRQPQHF TGTGCCAGCAGCCTATTCGAGGGCCGGCAGCCCCAGCATTTT
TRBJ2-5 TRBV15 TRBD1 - CATSSHRGFGETQYF TGTGCCACCAGCAGCCACAGGGGTTTCGGAGAGACCCAGTACTTC
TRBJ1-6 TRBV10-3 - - CAIRRDTSSYNSPLHF TGTGCCATCAGGAGGGACACCAGCTCCTATAATTCACCCCTCCACTTT
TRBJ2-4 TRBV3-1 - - CASSPLQGGIAKNIQYF TGTGCCAGCAGCCCTCTTCAAGGGGGGATAGCCAAAAACATTCAGTACTTC